Below are 13 T cell receptor beta chains sequenced from a single sample in a study of shared clonotypes between healthy human individuals. Assay used: immunoSEQ multiplex PCR; TCRdb lists only in-frame clones, some missing. The table shows some 2.1 million clones, with 93% occurring only once. Only CD45RO-negative cells positively selected for CCR7 counted as naive CD8 cells, so terminally differentiated effector memory CD45RA+ cells were excluded. The sequencing sample was made of naive CD8+ T cells from PBMCs. The source is a man in his late teens or twenties in good health. Some clones in this sample may be carry-over from other donors' samples.

The V gene is TRBV13, the J gene TRBJ1-5; no definite D call. CDR3 length: 12 amino acids. The germline V gene has CDR1 PRHDT and CDR2 FYEKMQ (reference sequence). Trimming cost V 4 bases and J 3 bases, with 4 bases left between them. The CDR3 region has the DNA TGTGCCAGCAGCTACCACAATCAGCCCCAGCATTTT. As protein: CASSYHNQPQHF.

V gene TRBV28 combines with J gene TRBJ2-7, with D perhaps matching TRBD1 or TRBD2 (5 bases each). V was trimmed by 2 bases and J by 3 bases, leaving 23 bases between them. The CDR3 is 18 amino acids. Germline lookup yields CDR1 MDHEN and CDR2 SYDVKM. As DNA, the CDR3 is TGTGCCAGCAGTTTACAGTTGGTCGGGGCCAAAGGGTACTACGAGCAGTACTTC. Residues: CASSLQLVGAKGYYEQYF. Full variable domain (outside the CDR3, taken from reference TRBV28 and TRBJ2-7): DVKVTQSSRYLVKRTGEKVFLECVQDMDHENMFWYRQDPGLGLRLIYFSYDVKMKEKGDIPEGYSVSREKKERFSLILESASTNQTSMYLCASSLQLVGAKGYYEQYFGPGTRLTVT.

This chain connects TRBV28 to TRBJ1-2; no clear D gene. The ends were cut back, 6 bases at V and 0 bases at J, with 11 bases in the middle. Germline V gives CDR1 MDHEN, CDR2 SYDVKM. The CDR3 loop spans 14 amino acids. CDR3 sequence (DNA): TGTGCCAGCAGGCTAACGGAAGCTAACTATGGCTACACCTTC. Translated: CASRLTEANYGYTF.

The chain has TRBV19 and TRBJ1-1; D call uncertain. From germline, CDR1 is LNHDA and CDR2 SQIVND (reference sequence). CDR3 size: 13 residues. V lost 3 bases and J 6 bases, leaving 11 bases between the germline ends. The CDR3 DNA reads TGTGCCAGTAGTATTCCCTTTAGCCCTGAAGCTTTCTTT. Protein: CASSIPFSPEAFF. Together with reference TRBV19 and TRBJ1-1, the CDR3 gives the full variable domain: DGGITQSPKYLFRKEGQNVTLSCEQNLNHDAMYWYRQDPGQGLRLIYYSQIVNDFQKGDIAEGYSVSREKKESFPLTVTSAQKNPTAFYLCASSIPFSPEAFFGQGTRLTVV.

The chain recombines TRBV14 with TRBJ2-7, with TRBD1 matching 7 bases. This CDR3 is built from 14 residues. CDR1 SGHDN and CDR2 FVKESK come from the germline V gene. With 6 bases clipped from V and 4 bases from J, the junction kept 9 bases outside the gene matches. The CDR3 protein is CASSLLDRRYEQYF. The CDR3 DNA is TGTGCCAGCAGTCTCCTGGACAGGCGATACGAGCAGTACTTC.

In DNA form, the CDR3 reads TGTGCCAGCAGTGAATCAGGGGGCATCTATGGCTACACCTTC. Amino acids: CASSESGGIYGYTF. The chain has TRBV25-1 and TRBJ1-2, with 8 bases that match TRBD1. The CDR3 is 14 amino acids. After removal of 1 base from V and 4 bases from J, the junction contained 2 bases not matched to a gene. Looked up from germline, CDR1 is MGHDK and CDR2 is SYGVNS.

The chain couples TRBV27 to TRBJ2-7; D is perhaps TRBD1 (6 bases). The CDR3 covers 14 residues. Trimming took 5 bases from V and 3 from J, leaving 14 bases between them. CDR1 is MNHEY and CDR2 is SMNVEV in the germline V gene (reference sequence). The CDR3 sequence is CASSPWTAHYEQYF. CDR3 nucleotide sequence: TGTGCCAGCAGTCCTTGGACAGCTCACTACGAGCAGTACTTC.

The chain couples TRBV4-3 to TRBJ1-1; D not resolved. V lost 8 bases and J 2 bases, leaving 9 bases between the germline ends. This CDR3 comprises 12 residues. Germline CDR1 LGHNA, CDR2 YSLEER. The CDR3 is CASGPGNTEAFF. CDR3 DNA sequence: TGCGCCAGCGGCCCCGGAAACACTGAAGCTTTCTTT.

The chain joins TRBV6-1 to TRBJ2-5; tentatively, D is TRBD2 (5 bases). Germline V gives CDR1 MNHNS, CDR2 SASEGT. Trimming took 5 bases from V and 8 from J, leaving 21 bases between them. This CDR3 has 15 amino acids. Here the CDR3 DNA reads TGTGCCAGCAGTAACCGAAGAGCGGTTAATAATACCCAGTACTTC. It codes for CASSNRRAVNNTQYF.

The chain recombines TRBV11-2 with TRBJ2-3; 8 bases are a match to TRBD1. Per the germline V gene, CDR1 is SGHAT and CDR2 is FQNNGV. V dropped 5 bases and J dropped 2; count of bases not matched to a gene: 12. The CDR3 length is 17 residues. DNA for the CDR3: TGTGCCAGCAGCCTTTCCTCCGGGACAGGAAACACAGATACGCAGTATTTT. This sequence encodes CASSLSSGTGNTDTQYF. Full variable domain (outside the CDR3, taken from reference TRBV11-2 and TRBJ2-3): EAGVAQSPRYKIIEKRQSVAFWCNPISGHATLYWYQQILGQGPKLLIQFQNNGVVDDSQLPKDRFSAERLKGVDSTLKIQPAKLEDSAVYLCASSLSSGTGNTDTQYFGPGTRLTVL.

The chain links TRBV30 to TRBJ2-7; D is unresolved. The CDR3 covers 13 residues. The V gene's germline CDR1 is GTSNPN and CDR2 SVGIG (reference sequence). The V gene lost 0 bases and the J gene lost 6 bases, with 12 bases spanning the gap. The CDR3 loop reads CAWSVPAFLEQYF. The CDR3 DNA is TGTGCCTGGAGTGTCCCCGCTTTTCTCGAGCAGTACTTC.

The chain couples TRBV19 to TRBJ1-1, with a weak D call TRBD1 (6 bases). CDR1 is LNHDA and CDR2 is SQIVND in the germline V gene (reference sequence). Trimming left V 8 bases short and J 0 bases short, with 16 bases between. The CDR3 contains 15 residues. CDR3 loop: CASQRQGLLNTEAFF. CDR3 bases: TGTGCCAGTCAGAGGCAGGGGTTATTGAACACTGAAGCTTTCTTT.

This clone was seen more than once but under ten times. The chain is built from TRBV18 and TRBJ1-1; unclear D gene. The V gene's germline CDR1 is KGHSH and CDR2 LQKENI. The length of the CDR3 is 14 residues. Trimming stripped 6 bases from V and 0 bases from J, with 11 bases between. The DNA for the CDR3 is TGTGCCAGCTCCCGGCCCGCGCTGAACACTGAAGCTTTCTTT. This gives the protein CASSRPALNTEAFF.